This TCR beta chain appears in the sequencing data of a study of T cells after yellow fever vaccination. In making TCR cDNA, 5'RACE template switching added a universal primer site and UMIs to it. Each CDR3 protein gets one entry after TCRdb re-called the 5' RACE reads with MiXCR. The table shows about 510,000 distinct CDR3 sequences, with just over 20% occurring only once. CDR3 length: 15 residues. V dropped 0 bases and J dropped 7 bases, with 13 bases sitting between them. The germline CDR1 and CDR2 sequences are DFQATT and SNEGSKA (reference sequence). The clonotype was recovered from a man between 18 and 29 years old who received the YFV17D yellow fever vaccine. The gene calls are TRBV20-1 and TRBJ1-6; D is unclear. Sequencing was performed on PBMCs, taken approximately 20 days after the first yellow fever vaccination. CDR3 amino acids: CSARDVTAMNSPLHF. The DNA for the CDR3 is TGCAGTGCTAGAGATGTAACAGCGATGAATTCACCCCTCCACTTT.